These 20 T cell receptor beta chains originate from one sample sequenced in a study of blood T cells in healthy people across ages (dated by TCRdb to between 2014 and 2017). The library relied on 5' RACE. The sequencing machine was an Illumina HiSeq 2500. A second PCR of roughly 7 to 12 cycles was run with a J-beta primer mix and a sample-barcoded 5' primer. The public sequencing data were trimmed at Q25 with fastp and processed into clonotypes with MiXCR by TCRdb, which kept only in-frame beta chains. When rows share a CDR3 protein, they turn into one entry using the most common DNA and genes. This sample lists a few hundred thousand distinct CDR3 sequences; 27% were detected once. The ten largest clones capture approximately 29% of the sample. The material sequenced was blood. These receptors were collected from a woman between 70 and 85 years old in good health.

This chain uses TRBV7-9 with TRBJ2-3, with TRBD2 matching over 9 bases. The CDR3 consists of 17 residues. V was clipped by 4 bases and J by 2 bases; unmatched bases: 10. Germline V lookup: CDR1 SEHNR, CDR2 FQNEAQ (reference sequence). CDR3 loop: CASSSGTGGRDTDTQYF. The DNA for the CDR3 is TGTGCCAGCAGCTCCGGGACTGGCGGGAGGGACACAGATACGCAGTATTTT.

This clonotype was found a few times. V usage is TRBV7-8 and J usage is TRBJ2-1, with TRBD2 identical over 10 bases. V was pared by 8 bases and J by 6 bases, with 7 bases of the junction left unmatched. The CDR3 sequence is 14 residues long. Germline assignment: CDR1 SGHVS and CDR2 FQNEAQ. Here the CDR3 reads CASGKREGSNEQFF. Written as DNA, the CDR3 is TGTGCCAGCGGAAAGCGGGAGGGGTCCAATGAGCAGTTCTTC.

Note on this clonotype: One junction end disagrees with the germline gene, perhaps due to a read error. The chain recombines TRBV7-7 with TRBJ2-1, with 8 bases identical to TRBD1. The germline V gene encodes CDR1 SSHAT and CDR2 FNYEAQ (reference sequence). CDR3 length: 14 amino acids. In nucleotides, the CDR3 is TGTGCTAGCAGCCCAGGGGGCATGGTCAATGAGCAGTTCTTC. It translates to CASSPGGMVNEQFF. The entire variable domain, with the rest obtained from reference TRBV7-7 and TRBJ2-1, is as follows: GAGVSQSPRYKVTKRGQDVTLRCDPISSHATLYWYQQALGQGPEFLTYFNYEAQPDKSGLPSDRFSAERPEGSISTLTIQRTEQRDSAMYRCASSPGGMVNEQFFGPGTRLTVL.

This clonotype was observed a handful of times. The chain recombines TRBV6-6 with TRBJ1-3; D may be TRBD1 (5 bases). Germline V gene data show CDR1 as MNHNY and CDR2 as SVGAGI (reference sequence). V was shortened by 7 bases and J by 0 bases, with 19 bases between the two germline ends. The CDR3 sequence is 17 residues long. CDR3 DNA sequence: TGTGCCAGCACCTTCGATAGCAGACAGACCTCTGGAAACACCATATATTTT. Protein sequence: CASTFDSRQTSGNTIYF.

This clonotype appeared once. The chain couples TRBV11-2 to TRBJ1-1; no clear D. V dropped 5 bases and J dropped 5 bases, with 18 bases sitting between them. Germline CDR1 SGHAT, CDR2 FQNNGV. The length of the CDR3 is 15 residues. The chain's CDR3 is CASSHRGSVSTEAFF. CDR3 coding DNA: TGTGCCAGCAGCCATCGTGGGTCGGTTTCTACTGAAGCTTTCTTT.

In this sample, this clonotype turned up a few times. The chain joins TRBV5-1 to TRBJ1-1; D is possibly TRBD1 (6 bases). The CDR3 consists of 13 residues. V was clipped by 5 bases and J by 6 bases, with 14 bases between them. Looked up from germline, CDR1 is SGHRS and CDR2 is YFSETQ. The CDR3 DNA reads TGCGCCAGCAGTCGCGGACAGTCAGCTGAAGCTTTCTTT. Amino acids: CASSRGQSAEAFF. The full variable domain, its missing parts supplied by reference TRBV5-1 and TRBJ1-1, is KAGVTQTPRYLIKTRGQQVTLSCSPISGHRSVSWYQQTPGQGLQFLFEYFSETQRNKGNFPGRFSGRQFSNSRSEMNVSTLELGDSALYLCASSRGQSAEAFFGQGTRLTVV.

Worth noting for this clonotype: A much larger clone is a single base away; this may be a read error. The chain combines TRBV20-1 with TRBJ2-7; TRBD2 agrees at 10 bases. This CDR3 is built from 13 residues. CDR1 is DFQATT and CDR2 is SNEGSKA in the germline V gene (reference sequence). For the CDR3, the DNA is TGCAATGCTAGTCCTAGCGGGAGAGGCGAGCAGTACTTC. The encoded protein is CNASPSGRGEQYF.

For the CDR3, the DNA is TGCAGTGCCGGTGGGGCTAGTTTTGCGGACACAGATACGCAGTATTTT. Translating it yields CSAGGASFADTDTQYF. V usage is TRBV20-1 and J usage is TRBJ2-3; D is possibly TRBD1 (5 bases). The CDR3 covers 16 residues. Germline assignment: CDR1 DFQATT and CDR2 SNEGSKA (reference sequence). Between the trimmed V and J ends, which lost 6 bases and 2 bases, there was a span of 21 bases.

This clonotype was picked up many times. This chain links TRBV6-2 or TRBV6-3 with TRBJ2-1; D ambiguous. Germline lookup yields CDR1 MNHEY and CDR2 SVGEGT. Trimming pared 6 bases from V and 3 bases from J, leaving 12 bases between. The CDR3 spans 14 residues. CDR3 region: CASRDVNVYNEQFF. The CDR3 coding sequence is TGTGCCAGCAGGGACGTGAACGTCTACAATGAGCAGTTCTTC.

This chain connects TRBV28 to TRBJ1-5, with D maybe TRBD1 (5 bases). V gave up 5 bases and J gave up 4 bases, with 12 bases separating them. Germline V gives CDR1 MDHEN, CDR2 SYDVKM. This CDR3 is built from 14 residues. CDR3 DNA sequence: TGTGCCAGCAGTCCGGGGCAGTGGAATCAGCCCCAGCATTTT. It encodes CASSPGQWNQPQHF.

The chain has TRBV6-5 and TRBJ1-3, with 10 bases fitting TRBD1. This CDR3 has 18 residues. V lost 1 base to trimming and J lost 2 bases; unmatched junction nucleotides: 8. From germline, CDR1 is MNHEY and CDR2 SVGAGI. DNA for the CDR3: TGTGCCAGCAGTTACTTAGGACAGGGGGGGCCCCCTGGAAACACCATATATTTT. Translated: CASSYLGQGGPPGNTIYF.

J is TRBJ2-5 and V is TRBV28; TRBD2 aligns across 10 bases. The CDR3 totals 15 residues. Germline V gene sequence: CDR1 MDHEN, CDR2 SYDVKM. J was trimmed by 6 bases and V by 4 bases; bases with no gene match: 8. The CDR3 loop reads CASSSWLAGAKTQYF. CDR3 sequence (DNA): TGTGCCAGCAGTTCCTGGCTAGCGGGAGCTAAGACCCAGTACTTC.

The table lists this clonotype with many counts. V gene TRBV5-1 combines with J gene TRBJ2-1; 8 bases are shared with TRBD2. Germline V gene sequence: CDR1 SGHRS, CDR2 YFSETQ. V shed 0 bases and J 1 base; nucleotides not matched to a gene: 3. The CDR3 contains 16 residues. This CDR3 is CASSLDPSGSYNEQFF. The DNA of the CDR3 is TGCGCCAGCAGCTTGGATCCTAGCGGGTCCTACAATGAGCAGTTCTTC.

This rearrangement joins TRBV20-1 to TRBJ2-5, with D maybe TRBD2 (6 bases). This CDR3 contains 14 residues. The germline CDR1 and CDR2 sequences are DFQATT and SNEGSKA (reference sequence). The ends were cut back, 5 bases at V and 5 bases at J, with 18 bases in the middle. The CDR3 sequence: CSAHAGPRGETQYF. CDR3 DNA sequence: TGCAGTGCTCATGCAGGGCCCCGGGGGGAGACCCAGTACTTC.

The chain joins TRBV20-1 to TRBJ1-1; 7 bases align to TRBD1. Per the germline V gene, CDR1 is DFQATT and CDR2 is SNEGSKA (reference sequence). The junction had 6 bases not matched to a gene; V was cut back by 4 bases and J by 1 base. This CDR3 comprises 14 residues. The DNA for the CDR3 is TGCAGTGCTACCAGGGGGGGCGGGAACACTGAAGCTTTCTTT. This sequence encodes CSATRGGGNTEAFF.

This clonotype was detected many times. V gene TRBV9 combines with J gene TRBJ2-2; D not resolved. Germline-derived CDR1 and CDR2 are SGDLS and YYNGEE. The length of the CDR3 is 14 residues. Trimming shortened V by 5 bases and J by 0 bases, and 8 bases separated the two germline ends. This chain's CDR3 is CASRASPNTGELFF. CDR3 nucleotide sequence: TGTGCCAGCAGAGCGAGCCCGAACACCGGGGAGCTGTTTTTT. The full variable domain, its missing parts supplied by reference TRBV9 and TRBJ2-2, is DSGVTQTPKHLITATGQRVTLRCSPRSGDLSVYWYQQSLDQGLQFLIQYYNGEERAKGNILERFSAQQFPDLHSELNLSSLELGDSALYFCASRASPNTGELFFGEGSRLTVL.

There are a few counts of this clonotype. The chain employs TRBV6-1 and TRBJ1-2; a possible D gene is TRBD1 (5 bases). The CDR3 length is 17 residues. Trimming took 8 bases from V and 1 from J, leaving 23 bases between them. Germline values: CDR1 MNHNS, CDR2 SASEGT. The CDR3 sequence: CASQLGTSPLFNYGYTF. The CDR3 DNA reads TGTGCCAGCCAGCTTGGGACCAGCCCTTTATTTAACTATGGCTACACCTTC.

The rearrangement joins TRBV7-9 to TRBJ1-2; D unresolved. Trimming took off 6 bases at V and 4 bases at J, with 15 bases between the two ends. The CDR3 is 14 residues long. CDR1 is SEHNR and CDR2 is FQNEAQ in the germline V gene (reference sequence). CDR3 nucleotide sequence: TGTGCCAGCAGTCCTGGAGGCGGTTCCTATGGCTACACCTTC. As protein: CASSPGGGSYGYTF.

The V call is TRBV27, the J call TRBJ2-7, with 7 nucleotides matching TRBD2. The V segment lost 6 bases and the J segment 3 bases; nucleotides outside the gene matches: 8. Per germline, CDR1 MNHEY and CDR2 SMNVEV (reference sequence). This CDR3 has 14 amino acids. This CDR3 is CASSPDTGGYEQYF. CDR3 in DNA: TGTGCCAGCAGCCCCGACACGGGGGGCTACGAGCAGTACTTC.

The J gene is TRBJ2-5, the V gene TRBV2; 8 bases are shared with TRBD1. The germline gives CDR1 SNHLY, CDR2 FYNNEI. J gave up 2 bases and V 3 bases, and 5 bases lay outside the gene matches. The CDR3 totals 15 residues. The DNA for the CDR3 is TGTGCCAGCAGTGACCTCAGGGGGCAACAAGAGACCCAGTACTTC. This sequence encodes CASSDLRGQQETQYF.